Below, 17 T cell receptor beta chains from the same sample are listed, as sequenced in a study of T cell responses to AZD1222 COVID-19 vaccine listed by TCRdb under 2021. The protocol used for the library was the immunoSEQ multiplex PCR assay. Held by TCRdb, this immuneACCESS table contains in-frame sequences only and omits some clones. Under half of the omission traces to an unresolved V gene where checked; the cause of the rest is unknown. Across this sample there are 110,000 or so clones, with around 89% seen only once. About 7.1% of the sample rests with the top ten. The time point label here, explained by the study, means: about 28 days (+/-7) after the second vaccine dose. Sequencing was performed on peripheral blood, taken 28 days after the second AZD1222 dose. Every receptor here comes from an adult who received the AZD1222 COVID-19 vaccine.

The genes are TRBV7-9 and TRBJ1-6; no clear D. CDR1 is SEHNR and CDR2 is FQNEAQ in the germline V gene (reference sequence). CDR3 size: 12 residues. Trimming took 1 base from V and 11 from J, leaving 6 bases between them. The CDR3 spells CASSLDSTPLHF. The CDR3 DNA sequence: TGTGCCAGCAGCTTAGACTCCACACCCCTCCACTTT.

The V and J genes are TRBV4-1 and TRBJ2-7; possible D gene TRBD2, 5 bases. The germline V gene has CDR1 MGHRA and CDR2 YSYEKL. CDR3 length: 15 amino acids. Trimming stripped 0 bases from V and 2 bases from J, with 11 bases between. The CDR3 sequence is CASSQDRTLAYEQYF. CDR3 bases: TGCGCCAGCAGCCAAGACAGGACTCTGGCCTACGAGCAGTACTTC.

The V and J genes are TRBV27 and TRBJ2-7, with D hard to call. In germline, CDR1 is MNHEY, CDR2 SMNVEV (reference sequence). CDR3 length: 16 amino acids. V lost 5 bases to trimming and J lost 0 bases, with 17 bases between them. CDR3 region: CASSTTSSHPSYEQYF. CDR3 nucleotide sequence: TGTGCCAGCAGTACAACTTCATCTCACCCCTCCTACGAGCAGTACTTC.

The chain couples TRBV9 to TRBJ2-1; 9 bases are shared with TRBD2. This CDR3 is 15 amino acids long. The V gene end was trimmed by 4 bases and the J gene end by 4 bases; junction bases not matched to a gene: 6. Germline V gene data show CDR1 as SGDLS and CDR2 as YYNGEE. This CDR3 is CASSSREGLYNEQFF. DNA of the CDR3: TGTGCCAGCAGCTCGCGGGAGGGCCTGTACAATGAGCAGTTCTTC.

With regard to this clone: Other DNA sequences of this sample code for an identical CDR3. The V and J genes are TRBV6-5 and TRBJ2-7, with D maybe TRBD1 (6 bases). The CDR3 totals 13 residues. Deletions cut 6 bases from V and 1 base from J, with 10 bases between. Per germline, CDR1 MNHEY and CDR2 SVGAGI. This CDR3 reads CASRHRDSYEQYF. The CDR3, as DNA: TGTGCCAGCAGGCACAGGGATTCCTACGAGCAGTACTTC.

The chain has TRBV30 and TRBJ1-2; possible D gene TRBD1, 5 bases. The CDR3 sequence is 13 residues long. Germline V gene data show CDR1 as GTSNPN and CDR2 as SVGIG (reference sequence). The V gene lost 2 bases and the J gene lost 4 bases, with 11 bases spanning the gap. As DNA, the CDR3 is TGTGCCTGGAGTCCCCAGGGTGTCTATGGCTACACCTTC. It translates to CAWSPQGVYGYTF. The whole variable domain, remainder taken from reference TRBV30 and TRBJ1-2, is SQTIHQWPATLVQPVGSPLSLECTVEGTSNPNLYWYRQAAGRGLQLLFYSVGIGQISSEVPQNLSASRPQDRQFILSSKKLLLSDSGFYLCAWSPQGVYGYTFGSGTRLTVV.

In DNA, the CDR3 is TGTGCCAGCAGGACAGGGGCCAGCTCCTATAATTCACCCCTCCACTTT. It codes for CASRTGASSYNSPLHF. The chain has TRBV19 and TRBJ1-6, with 9 bases aligning to TRBD1. The length of the CDR3 is 16 residues. Germline V CDR1 and CDR2: LNHDA, SQIVND (reference sequence). After removal of 9 bases from V and 0 bases from J, the junction contained 6 bases not matched to a gene.

This clone has a single count. The chain is built from TRBV7-8 and TRBJ2-7; TRBD1 is a possible D gene (6 bases). This CDR3 is 14 amino acids long. The V and J ends lost 5 bases and 5 bases respectively, with 16 bases between them. The germline gives CDR1 SGHVS, CDR2 FQNEAQ. The CDR3 DNA reads TGTGCCAGCAGCCAAACTAGGGGGTTCAACGAGCAGTACTTC. It encodes CASSQTRGFNEQYF. The entire variable domain, with the rest obtained from reference TRBV7-8 and TRBJ2-7, is as follows: GAGVSQSPRYKVAKRGQDVALRCDPISGHVSLFWYQQALGQGPEFLTYFQNEAQLDKSGLPSDRFFAERPEGSVSTLKIQRTQQEDSAVYLCASSQTRGFNEQYFGPGTRLTVT.

The chain is built from TRBV6-4 and TRBJ2-1; 9 bases agree with TRBD2. The V gene end was trimmed by 4 bases and the J gene end by 9 bases; junction bases not matched to a gene: 10. The CDR3 contains 15 residues. Germline V lookup: CDR1 MRHNA, CDR2 SNTAGT. This CDR3 reads CASSVIAGVQGEQFF. CDR3 nucleotide sequence: TGTGCCAGCAGTGTAATAGCGGGAGTACAGGGTGAGCAGTTCTTC.

Here the CDR3 reads CATSRDGTGSDGYTF. The CDR3 bases are TGTGCCACCAGCAGAGATGGGACAGGGTCGGATGGCTACACCTTC. The chain employs TRBV15 and TRBJ1-2; 9 bases are a match to TRBD1. Germline V CDR1 and CDR2: LNHNV, YYDKDF (reference sequence). V trimming: 0 bases; J trimming: 6 bases; junction bases outside the gene matches: 5. This CDR3 is 15 amino acids long.

The chain recombines TRBV2 with TRBJ1-5; 8 positions match TRBD1. The trim removed 3 bases at V and 6 bases at J, leaving 7 bases unmatched. The CDR3 contains 15 residues. Germline CDR1 SNHLY, CDR2 FYNNEI. The CDR3 coding sequence is TGTGCCAGCAGTGACTGGCAGGGGGCGAGTCAGCCCCAGCATTTT. It codes for CASSDWQGASQPQHF.

The V and J genes are TRBV19 and TRBJ1-3; D is uncertain. This CDR3 spans 15 amino acids. CDR1 is LNHDA, CDR2 SQIVND, per germline (reference sequence). V lost 5 bases, J lost 4 bases, and 15 bases lay in between. The CDR3 region has the DNA TGTGCCAGTAGTGAGCGCGTTTTGATAGGAAACACCATATATTTT. Protein product: CASSERVLIGNTIYF.

V and J are TRBV4-2 and TRBJ2-3, with a weak D call TRBD1 (5 bases). The CDR3 totals 18 residues. V lost 0 bases, J lost 0 bases, and 16 bases lay in between. Germline loops: CDR1 LGHNA, CDR2 YNFKEQ. The CDR3 spells CASSQDWGFGTSTDTQYF. The CDR3, as DNA: TGTGCCAGCAGCCAAGATTGGGGCTTCGGTACTAGCACAGATACGCAGTATTTT.

This rearrangement joins TRBV5-4 to TRBJ2-7; TRBD1 aligns across 9 bases. The J segment lost 5 bases and the V segment lost 4 bases, leaving 4 bases of the junction unmatched. CDR1 and CDR2 (germline): SGHNT, YYREEE (reference sequence). CDR3 size: 13 residues. CDR3 sequence (DNA): TGTGCCAGCAGCCGGGACAGGGACGACGAGCAGTACTTC. Protein product: CASSRDRDDEQYF.

The V gene is TRBV7-3, the J gene TRBJ1-1; maybe TRBD1 (5 bases). The V end was cut by 5 bases, the J end by 6 bases, with 19 bases between. Germline CDR1 reads SGHTA; CDR2 reads FQGTGA. The CDR3 is made up of 15 amino acids. Written as DNA, the CDR3 is TGTGCCAGCAGCCCCCCGGGGCGGGGGAGCTCTGAAGCTTTCTTT. Amino acid sequence: CASSPPGRGSSEAFF.

The J gene is TRBJ2-1, the V gene TRBV6-5; possibly TRBD2 for D (5 bases). Per the germline V gene, CDR1 is MNHEY and CDR2 is SVGAGI. CDR3 length equals 14 residues. V lost 7 bases and J 2 bases, leaving 12 bases between the germline ends. The CDR3 DNA reads as TGTGCCAGCAAAGCGGCGCTGACCTACAATGAGCAGTTCTTC. Translated: CASKAALTYNEQFF.

The genes are TRBV14 and TRBJ2-7, with TRBD2 as a possible D gene (5 bases). The V and J ends lost 3 bases and 3 bases respectively, with 18 bases between them. This CDR3 is built from 16 residues. CDR1 and CDR2 from the germline V gene are SGHDN and FVKESK. As DNA, the CDR3 is TGTGCCAGCAGCCATGGCTTTCGGGGAAGCGGCTACGAGCAGTACTTC. Translation: CASSHGFRGSGYEQYF. Variable domain in full (rest from reference TRBV14 and TRBJ2-7): EAGVTQFPSHSVIEKGQTVTLRCDPISGHDNLYWYRRVMGKEIKFLLHFVKESKQDESGMPNNRFLAERTGGTYSTLKVQPAELEDSGVYFCASSHGFRGSGYEQYFGPGTRLTVT.